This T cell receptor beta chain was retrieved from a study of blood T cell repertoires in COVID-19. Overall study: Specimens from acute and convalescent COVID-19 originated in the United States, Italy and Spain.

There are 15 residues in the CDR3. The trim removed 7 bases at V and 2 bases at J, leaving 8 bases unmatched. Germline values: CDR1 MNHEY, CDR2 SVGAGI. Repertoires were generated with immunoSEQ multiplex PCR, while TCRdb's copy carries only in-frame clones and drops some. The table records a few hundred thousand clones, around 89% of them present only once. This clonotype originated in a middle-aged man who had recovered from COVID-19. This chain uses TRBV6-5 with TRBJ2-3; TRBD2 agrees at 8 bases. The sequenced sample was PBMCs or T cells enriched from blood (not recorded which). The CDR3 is CASKPRGGNTDTQYF. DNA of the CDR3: TGTGCCAGCAAGCCCCGGGGGGGTAACACAGATACGCAGTATTTT.